This T cell receptor beta chain was observed in a study of blood T cell repertoires in COVID-19. Study overall: The origin of the acute and convalescent COVID-19 samples was the United States, Italy and Spain.

This clone appeared a single time. This CDR3 region has 15 residues. From germline, CDR1 is LNHDA and CDR2 SQIVND (reference sequence). Trimming pared 5 bases from V and 0 bases from J, leaving 11 bases between. In the original analysis: Reference gene primer amplification yielded estimated nucleated cell counts. The protocol was immunoSEQ multiplex PCR, while the TCRdb copy is restricted to in-frame clones and leaves out a portion. V and J calls and clone size follow that table, whereas D and trimming were derived from the DNA. The sample has about 200,000 clones, roughly 75% seen once. Sequenced input: peripheral blood. The chain is built from TRBV19 and TRBJ2-1; possibly TRBD2 for D (6 bases). This TCR derives from a woman in her sixties or seventies with acute or convalescent COVID-19. The CDR3 region is CASSGDLSSYNEQFF. The DNA of the CDR3 is TGTGCCAGTAGTGGGGACTTGAGCTCCTACAATGAGCAGTTCTTC.